This T cell receptor (beta chain) came from a study of blood T cell repertoires in COVID-19. The length of the CDR3 is 17 residues. Sequencing was performed with immunoSEQ multiplex PCR; in TCRdb, only in-frame clones are kept and a portion is missing. The table includes 100,000 or so clones, approximately 86% detected once. This clone has ten or more counts. J is TRBJ1-5 and V is TRBV21-1; the tabulated D call, TRBD1, remains unverified against the DNA. TRBV21-1 is assigned pseudogene status. Sequencing was done on a sample of PBMCs or T cells enriched from blood (not recorded which). This sequence was found in a woman aged 50 to 60 who had recovered from COVID-19. The CDR3 nucleotides are TGTGCCAGCAGCAAGATCCCCGACAGGGGGTTAAATCAGCCCCAGCATTTT. Its translation: CASSKIPDRGLNQPQHF.